The 3 T cell receptor beta chains below were found in one sample sequenced in a study of response to subunit inactivated influenza vaccine. In TCRdb, the RT-PCR reads were re-called with MiXCR into one record per CDR3 protein. Here the sample spans hundreds of thousands of distinct CDR3 sequences, 14% being singletons. This specimen was PBMCs from blood, taken less than 15 days before vaccination. These receptors were taken from a man between 45 and 60 years old who received an inactivated influenza vaccine.

This clonotype has more than one count but fewer than ten. This chain uses TRBV7-9 with TRBJ2-3; 8 bases match TRBD2. Germline lookup yields CDR1 SEHNR and CDR2 FQNEAQ (reference sequence). J was trimmed by 2 bases and V by 7 bases; bases with no gene match: 5. This CDR3 contains 14 residues. In DNA form, the CDR3 reads TGTGCCAGCACCGTACTAGCGGACACAGATACGCAGTATTTT. Encoded protein: CASTVLADTDTQYF.

V usage is TRBV12-3 or TRBV12-4 and J usage is TRBJ1-5; tentatively, D is TRBD1 (5 bases). This CDR3 has 12 amino acids. V dropped 6 bases and J dropped 6 bases, with 9 bases sitting between them. CDR3 sequence (DNA): TGTGCCAGCAGCCCAGGGATTCAGCCCCAGCATTTT. Amino acids: CASSPGIQPQHF.

For this clonotype: Lacking the conserved final phenylalanine or tryptophan, this CDR3 likely reflects a read error. The chain has TRBV27 and TRBJ2-3; D not resolved. The CDR3 is 12 residues long. CDR1 and CDR2 from the germline V gene are MNHEY and SMNVEV (reference sequence). The V and J ends lost 8 bases and 1 base respectively, with 7 bases between them. CDR3 nucleotide sequence: TGTGCCAGCTCAAGAGGCACAGATACGCAGTATATT. Its translation is CASSRGTDTQYI.